Listed below are T cell receptor beta chains from one sample, sequenced in a study of blood T cell repertoires in COVID-19. The table came from immunoSEQ multiplex PCR; TCRdb's copy has only in-frame clones and leaves some out. The profile shows approximately 70,000 clones, just under 90% of them singletons. Source material: peripheral blood. These receptors were obtained from an elderly woman with active COVID-19. The conserved cysteine and the conserved F or W are not part of the CDR3 here. A D gene is named only where the DNA matches it firmly.

v_gene	j_gene	d_gene	CDR3aa
TRBV19	TRBJ2-2	-	ASSPRLVLTGELF
TRBV6-2/TRBV6-3	TRBJ2-1	-	ASSYSSPVNEQF
TRBV10-3	TRBJ2-7	-	AISEGVANEQY
TRBV6-5	TRBJ2-1	-	ASSRGDTSGDEQF
TRBV7-2	TRBJ1-2	-	ASSFARGHTVGYT
TRBV1	TRBJ2-7	-	TSNRHPTGTSSYEQY
TRBV10-2	TRBJ2-7	TRBD2	ASSPHRLAPVAYEQY
TRBV7-2	TRBJ2-2	TRBD1	ASSFFFRGQGASGELF
TRBV7-2	TRBJ2-7	TRBD1	ASSYLTGGYEQY
TRBV30	TRBJ1-5	-	AWSGWTAGQPQH
TRBV2	TRBJ2-1	TRBD2	ASSGAGGGNNEQF
TRBV5-1	TRBJ2-1	TRBD2	ASSAASGTYNEQF
TRBV25-1	TRBJ2-7	-	ASSLAYEQY
TRBV11-2	TRBJ2-7	-	ASSRLGGILYEQY
TRBV5-1	TRBJ1-6	TRBD1	ASSFSFGTANSPLH
TRBV28	TRBJ2-7	-	AIWDKHYEQY
TRBV11-2	TRBJ2-7	TRBD2	ASSYTSGYSYEQY
TRBV19	TRBJ1-2	TRBD1	ASSPVSRGLHGYT
TRBV2	TRBJ1-5	-	ASSGGQDYQPQH
TRBV18	TRBJ1-6	TRBD1	ASSPGTGQISPLH
TRBV2	TRBJ2-2	TRBD1	ASRLTGTGELF
TRBV29-1	TRBJ2-7	-	SAVGPQGREQY
TRBV12-5	TRBJ2-3	-	ASGFQDTQY
TRBV10-2	TRBJ2-7	TRBD2	ASLAGPSYEQY
TRBV2	TRBJ2-2	TRBD1	ASSRQGGNTGELF
TRBV5-8	TRBJ2-1	-	ASDPGQSSYNEQF
TRBV6-2/TRBV6-3	TRBJ2-1	TRBD2	ASSPLAGASYNEQF
TRBV28	TRBJ2-7	TRBD1	ASSLTGGSYEQY
TRBV11-2	TRBJ1-5	TRBD1	ASSFTGEDQPQH
TRBV2	TRBJ2-3	-	ASSELGDSGADTQY
TRBV5-1	TRBJ2-7	-	ASSSTGVNSYEQY
TRBV29-1	TRBJ2-2	TRBD2	SVAVGGPGGELF
TRBV19	TRBJ2-7	TRBD2	ASSFGLAGYEQY
TRBV7-3	TRBJ2-5	TRBD2	ASSRGGGPGGETQY
TRBV6-6	TRBJ1-5	-	ASSYHTGREPQH
TRBV7-2	TRBJ2-7	TRBD2	ASSYGLAGVYEQY
TRBV30	TRBJ2-7	-	AWAPGSGAYEQY
TRBV9	TRBJ2-2	-	ASSVGIVSGELF
TRBV6-2/TRBV6-3	TRBJ2-7	TRBD2	ASSYGPGGAGYEQY
TRBV13	TRBJ2-1	TRBD2	TSSLAGGPNEQF
TRBV9	TRBJ2-7	TRBD1	ASSPKDQGTVQY
TRBV11-2	TRBJ2-7	TRBD1	ASSLLGTGDYEQY
TRBV3-1/TRBV3-2	TRBJ2-7	TRBD2	ASSQIRGGEQY
TRBV6-2/TRBV6-3	TRBJ2-1	TRBD2	ASSYGAGLASHEQF
TRBV7-3	TRBJ2-1	-	ASSLPGDEQF
TRBV24-1	TRBJ2-1	TRBD1	ATSDSGTGRTSRYNEQF
TRBV20-1	TRBJ1-1	TRBD1	SAGQAPEAF
TRBV28	TRBJ2-7	TRBD1	ATAGDRGRRQQY
TRBV7-8	TRBJ2-7	TRBD2	ASKKREEESYEQY
TRBV4-1	TRBJ2-5	TRBD1	ASSLPGQGGETQY
TRBV29-1	TRBJ1-1	-	SGTGQNTEAF
TRBV7-8	TRBJ1-5	TRBD1	ASSLGQGAWGPQH
TRBV7-9	TRBJ1-2	TRBD1	ASSSADRGYGYT
TRBV5-1	TRBJ1-5	-	ASSLGRGSPQH
TRBV12-3/TRBV12-4	TRBJ1-1	-	ASSRANTEAF